Below, 15 T cell receptor beta chains from the same sample are listed, as sequenced in a study of OX40 agonist ivuxolimab in advanced cancers. Profiled with immunoSEQ multiplex PCR; TCRdb holds only in-frame clones, not every one. This sample has 77,000 or so clones, with approximately 90% found just once. Sample: CD4+ or CD8+ T cells sorted from blood, taken in a trial of the OX40 agonist ivuxolimab. The receptors shown here come from an adult with an advanced solid tumor such as melanoma, head and neck, liver or kidney cancer.

This clone was observed a single time. The rearrangement links TRBV2 to TRBJ2-7; weak D call: TRBD2 (6 bases). V lost 2 bases and J 0 bases, leaving 11 bases between the germline ends. CDR3 length equals 15 residues. In germline, CDR1 is SNHLY, CDR2 FYNNEI. The CDR3 sequence is CASSEFGGGSYEQYF. Here the CDR3 DNA reads TGTGCCAGCAGTGAATTCGGGGGAGGCTCCTACGAGCAGTACTTC.

The chain recombines TRBV11-2 with TRBJ2-5; TRBD2 matches 7 bases. In germline, CDR1 is SGHAT, CDR2 FQNNGV. The CDR3 is 15 residues long. After removal of 4 bases from V and 5 bases from J, the junction contained 10 bases not matched to a gene. CDR3 loop: CASSSREGLLETQYF. CDR3 coding DNA: TGTGCCAGCAGCTCTAGGGAGGGGTTATTGGAGACCCAGTACTTC. Together with reference TRBV11-2 and TRBJ2-5, the CDR3 gives the full variable domain: EAGVAQSPRYKIIEKRQSVAFWCNPISGHATLYWYQQILGQGPKLLIQFQNNGVVDDSQLPKDRFSAERLKGVDSTLKIQPAKLEDSAVYLCASSSREGLLETQYFGPGTRLLVL.

This clone was counted once. The V and J genes are TRBV6-6 and TRBJ1-2; 7 nucleotides agree with TRBD1. The trim removed 6 bases at V and 3 bases at J, leaving 7 bases unmatched. CDR1 MNHNY and CDR2 SVGAGI come from the germline V gene (reference sequence). The CDR3 runs 14 residues. The DNA of the CDR3 is TGTGCCAGCAGGAGCACGACAGGGTACTATGGCTACACCTTC. It translates to CASRSTTGYYGYTF.

In this sample, this clone turned up once. The chain joins TRBV6-5 to TRBJ2-3; D unclear. Trimming removed 0 bases from V and 2 bases from J, with 12 bases in between. The CDR3 totals 16 residues. Germline-derived CDR1 and CDR2 are MNHEY and SVGAGI. The CDR3 DNA is TGTGCCAGCAGTTACTCGATCGTGTCTTCCACAGATACGCAGTATTTT. Translation gives CASSYSIVSSTDTQYF.

This rearrangement joins TRBV14 to TRBJ1-2; no definite D call. Per germline, CDR1 SGHDN and CDR2 FVKESK. Trimming pared 1 base from V and 0 bases from J, leaving 18 bases between. The CDR3 is made up of 18 amino acids. This CDR3 is CASSQVWLTTVPNYGYTF. The DNA for the CDR3 is TGTGCCAGCAGCCAAGTCTGGCTCACAACTGTTCCTAACTATGGCTACACCTTC. The full variable domain, with the rest looked up from reference TRBV14 and TRBJ1-2, is EAGVTQFPSHSVIEKGQTVTLRCDPISGHDNLYWYRRVMGKEIKFLLHFVKESKQDESGMPNNRFLAERTGGTYSTLKVQPAELEDSGVYFCASSQVWLTTVPNYGYTFGSGTRLTVV.

The CDR3 here is CASSLGTAGSSYNEQFF. The DNA for the CDR3 is TGTGCCAGCAGCTTGGGCACGGCTGGGAGCTCCTACAATGAGCAGTTCTTC. The rearrangement links TRBV5-8 to TRBJ2-1, with a weak D call TRBD2 (5 bases). CDR1 and CDR2 from the germline V gene are SGHTS and YDEGEE. V lost 0 bases, J lost 0 bases, and 13 bases lay in between. This CDR3 has 17 amino acids.

This chain uses TRBV4-1 with TRBJ1-3; 9 bases agree with TRBD1. Trimming removed 3 bases from V and 3 bases from J; junction bases left unmatched: 18. The CDR3 runs to 20 residues. Germline lookup yields CDR1 MGHRA and CDR2 YSYEKL. The CDR3 bases are TGCGCCAGCAGCCACAACCAAGATGTAGGGGACAGGGATAGTGGAAACACCATATATTTT. It encodes CASSHNQDVGDRDSGNTIYF.

The CDR3 coding sequence is TGTGCCAGCAGTTACGAGGGCGCCACTGAAGCTTTCTTT. This codes for CASSYEGATEAFF. The chain couples TRBV6-6 to TRBJ1-1; D ambiguous. Germline V gene lookup returns CDR1 MNHNY and CDR2 SVGAGI (reference sequence). The V gene lost 2 bases and the J gene lost 4 bases, with 8 bases spanning the gap. The CDR3 is made up of 13 amino acids.

This clone was observed once. The chain joins TRBV6-4 to TRBJ2-1, with 10 positions matching TRBD2. Germline assignment: CDR1 MRHNA and CDR2 SNTAGT. The ends lost 0 bases at V and 4 bases at J; junction bases unmatched: 6. This CDR3 region has 17 residues. CDR3 amino acids: CASSDSVKRGGYNEQFF. The CDR3 coding sequence is TGTGCCAGCAGTGACTCCGTCAAGCGGGGGGGGTACAATGAGCAGTTCTTC.

In regard to this clone: The same CDR3 also results from other DNA sequences found in this sample. The chain employs TRBV27 and TRBJ1-2; D not resolved. V lost 3 bases and J lost 3, with 11 bases in between. Germline loops: CDR1 MNHEY, CDR2 SMNVEV (reference sequence). The CDR3 length is 14 residues. CDR3: CASSFVGSDYGYTF. The CDR3 bases are TGTGCCAGCAGTTTCGTCGGATCCGACTATGGCTACACCTTC.

The table lists this clone with a count of one. The chain joins TRBV7-9 to TRBJ1-1; the D gene is possibly TRBD1 (5 bases). Trimming removed 4 bases from V and 4 bases from J, with 10 bases in between. The germline V gene has CDR1 SEHNR and CDR2 FQNEAQ (reference sequence). The CDR3 spans 13 residues. The DNA for the CDR3 is TGTGCCAGCAGCTCCGACAGTAGCACTGAAGCTTTCTTT. Protein: CASSSDSSTEAFF.

The chain is built from TRBV5-1 and TRBJ2-5; 7 bases agree with TRBD2. This CDR3 has 14 residues. Germline V lookup: CDR1 SGHRS, CDR2 YFSETQ. The ends lost 4 bases at V and 1 base at J; junction bases unmatched: 4. Here the CDR3 reads CASSPLAVQETQYF. CDR3 nucleotide sequence: TGCGCCAGCAGCCCCCTAGCGGTCCAAGAGACCCAGTACTTC.

The J gene is TRBJ2-3, the V gene TRBV5-4, with 8 bases lining up with TRBD2. There are 17 residues in the CDR3. Germline V gene data show CDR1 as SGHNT and CDR2 as YYREEE (reference sequence). V shed 4 bases and J 2 bases; nucleotides not matched to a gene: 12. The CDR3 nucleotides are TGTGCCAGCAGCCTCATCCCGCGGGGGGCCAACACAGATACGCAGTATTTT. Its translation is CASSLIPRGANTDTQYF.

The chain joins TRBV29-1 to TRBJ1-1; 11 nucleotides line up with TRBD1. CDR3 length: 14 residues. Germline-derived CDR1 and CDR2 are SQVTM and ANQGSEA. The junction had 12 bases not matched to a gene; V was cut back by 7 bases and J by 8 bases. CDR3 bases: TGCAGCGCCGCGACCGGGACAGGGGGTGAAGAAGCTTTCTTT. This gives the protein CSAATGTGGEEAFF.

The rearrangement joins TRBV13 to TRBJ2-3, with unresolved D. V was shortened by 4 bases and J by 2 bases, with 13 bases between the two germline ends. The CDR3 runs to 15 residues. Germline CDR1 is PRHDT and CDR2 is FYEKMQ (reference sequence). CDR3 in DNA: TGTGCCAGCAGCTCAGAATCGGCTACCACAGATACGCAGTATTTT. Its protein is CASSSESATTDTQYF.